This TCR beta chain came from a study of shared clonotypes between healthy human individuals. Study in general: Per donor, CD8 memory used one plate, CD8 naive used two, CD4 memory used three and CD4 naive used three.

Only in-frame clones appear in the TCRdb table, and some are missing; sequencing was by immunoSEQ multiplex PCR. The repertoire holds over 1.4 million clones, with roughly 96% as singletons. Germline values: CDR1 LGHNA, CDR2 YNFKEQ. The CDR3 length is 16 residues. Trimming left V 0 bases short and J 2 bases short, with 14 bases between. This TCR derives from a young man in good health. Specimen: naive CD4+ T cells sorted from blood. Indicated subset: CD45RA+ positively selected. The chain links TRBV4-2 to TRBJ2-7; no definite D call. The CDR3 DNA reads TGTGCCAGCAGCCAAGATCCGTCGTCTCTTGCCTACGAGCAGTACTTC. Its protein product is CASSQDPSSLAYEQYF.